One and the same sample provided the 18 T cell receptor beta chains below, sequenced in a study of metastatic and nonmetastatic thyroid tumors. No treatment of any kind had been given to any patient before thyroid surgery. TCRdb reassembled clones from the PCR reads with MiXCR. Among roughly 3,800 clones listed, 35% were seen once. The sequenced material came from adjacent normal tissue. The receptors shown here come from a male donor with papillary thyroid cancer or a benign thyroid nodule (not recorded which). Some clones in this sample may be carry-over from other donors' samples.

This clone is labeled large. The V call is TRBV6-1, the J call TRBJ2-7, with 7 nucleotides matching TRBD2. Germline trimming cut 7 bases from V and 0 bases from J; bases unmatched to any gene: 6. Germline CDR1 is MNHNS and CDR2 is SASEGT. The CDR3 length is 14 residues. CDR3 DNA sequence: TGTGCCAGCACCGGAACGGGGGGCTCCTACGAGCAGTACTTC. It specifies CASTGTGGSYEQYF.

Concerning this clone itself: The CDR3 end shows no conserved phenylalanine or tryptophan, and so a read error is likely. It is unclear where the CDR3 begins or ends on the DNA, so no DNA is shown, and the CDR3 is as TCRdb lists it. This rearrangement joins TRBV6-5 to TRBJ1-6. Germline V gene data show CDR1 as MNHEY and CDR2 as SVGAGI. Termini included, the CDR3 measures 16 amino acids. CDR3 loop: CAISYTDFSLGSPLLY.

The chain employs TRBV28 and TRBJ1-6, with TRBD1 identical over 9 bases. Germline V CDR1 and CDR2: MDHEN, SYDVKM. This CDR3 spans 14 amino acids. J gave up 9 bases and V 5 bases, and 5 bases lay outside the gene matches. CDR3 loop: CASSPGQGSSPLHF. For the CDR3, the DNA is TGTGCCAGCAGTCCGGGACAGGGTAGTTCACCCCTCCACTTT.

As to this clone: As the CDR3 is not closed by the conserved phenylalanine or tryptophan, this likely results from a read error. The V gene is TRBV4-2, the J gene TRBJ2-1, with 15 bases aligning to TRBD2. Germline CDR1 is LGHNA and CDR2 is YNFKEQ. The CDR3 is 18 residues long. V lost 2 bases, J lost 7 bases, and 9 bases stayed unmatched. The DNA for the CDR3 is TGTGCCAGCAGCCAATTGGAGGCCGGGACTAGCGGGAGGAATGAGCAGTTCTTA. Its protein product is CASSQLEAGTSGRNEQFL.

This sequence joins TRBV20-1 and TRBJ1-1; D is possibly TRBD1 (6 bases). The CDR3 is made up of 13 amino acids. Germline-derived CDR1 and CDR2 are DFQATT and SNEGSKA (reference sequence). CDR3 amino acids: CSVKGGAGTEAFF. In DNA form, the CDR3 reads TGCAGCGTTAAGGGGGGCGCGGGCACTGAAGCTTTCTTT.

The rearrangement links TRBV20-1 to TRBJ1-1, with a weak D call TRBD1 (5 bases). Trimming stripped 3 bases from V and 1 base from J, with 18 bases between. CDR1 is DFQATT and CDR2 is SNEGSKA in the germline V gene (reference sequence). This CDR3 comprises 16 residues. CDR3 residues: CSASRALGTGNTEAFF. For the CDR3, the DNA is TGCAGTGCTAGCCGAGCCTTGGGTACAGGGAACACTGAAGCTTTCTTT.

The rearrangement joins TRBV3-1 to TRBJ2-7; a possible D gene is TRBD2 (6 bases). Trimming stripped 1 base from V and 2 bases from J, with 12 bases between. Germline V gene data show CDR1 as LGHDT and CDR2 as YNNKEL (reference sequence). This CDR3 is built from 15 residues. The CDR3 DNA follows: TGTGCCAGCAGCCAAGGCGGCGGGATAACCTACGAGCAGTACTTC. Translated, it gives CASSQGGGITYEQYF.

This clone qualifies as medium-sized. The J gene is TRBJ1-1, the V gene TRBV5-6; 8 nucleotides agree with TRBD1. CDR1 SGHDT and CDR2 YYEEEE come from the germline V gene. The CDR3 is 16 amino acids. V trimming: 4 bases; J trimming: 7 bases; junction bases outside the gene matches: 15. The chain's CDR3 is CASSNVDRAWVVEAFF. The DNA for the CDR3 is TGTGCCAGCAGCAACGTGGACAGGGCGTGGGTCGTTGAAGCTTTCTTT.

The chain couples TRBV15 to TRBJ2-3; the D gene could be TRBD1 or TRBD2 (5 bases each). CDR1 is LNHNV, CDR2 YYDKDF, per germline (reference sequence). V dropped 0 bases and J dropped 3 bases, with 13 bases sitting between them. The CDR3 contains 16 residues. The CDR3 DNA sequence: TGTGCCACCAGCAGAGAGAGGGCAGGGTGGACAGATACGCAGTATTTT. Translating gives CATSRERAGWTDTQYF.

The CDR3 region has the DNA TGCGCCAGCAGCCTTGCCCGCCGGGACTATGGCTACACCTTC. Its translation: CASSLARRDYGYTF. The chain couples TRBV5-1 to TRBJ1-2; D is unclear. From germline, CDR1 is SGHRS and CDR2 YFSETQ. The CDR3 extends over 14 amino acids. Trimming removed 4 bases at V and 3 bases at J, with 13 bases between.

This chain links TRBV5-1 with TRBJ1-2, with a tentative D call TRBD1 (6 bases). The length of the CDR3 is 13 residues. V lost 4 bases and J lost 4, with 11 bases in between. Germline CDR1 reads SGHRS; CDR2 reads YFSETQ. The CDR3 nucleotides read TGCGCCAGCAGCCGGGACACGTTCTATGGCTACACCTTC. Amino acid sequence: CASSRDTFYGYTF.

The rearrangement uses TRBV5-6 and TRBJ2-7, with D possibly TRBD2 on 6 matching bases. The CDR3 totals 15 residues. V was shortened by 0 bases and J by 6 bases, with 16 bases between the two germline ends. The germline gives CDR1 SGHDT, CDR2 YYEEEE. This CDR3 reads CASSLGAGLGGEQYF. CDR3 sequence (DNA): TGTGCCAGCAGCTTGGGAGCGGGCCTCGGTGGCGAGCAGTACTTC. The variable domain in full, completed from reference TRBV5-6 and TRBJ2-7, reads DAGVTQSPTHLIKTRGQQVTLRCSPKSGHDTVSWYQQALGQGPQFIFQYYEEEERQRGNFPDRFSGHQFPNYSSELNVNALLLGDSALYLCASSLGAGLGGEQYFGPGTRLTVT.

This clone was observed once. The V and J genes are TRBV20-1 and TRBJ2-2, with D maybe TRBD2 (5 bases). The CDR3 is 14 residues long. V lost 5 bases, J lost 0 bases, and 10 bases lay in between. Germline CDR1 DFQATT, CDR2 SNEGSKA (reference sequence). CDR3 protein: CSAQEVTNTGELFF. The CDR3 nucleotides read TGCAGTGCTCAGGAGGTAACGAACACCGGGGAGCTGTTTTTT.

Only one count was recorded for this clone. This chain connects TRBV20-1 to TRBJ2-1; 15 bases fit TRBD2. Germline CDR1 is DFQATT and CDR2 is SNEGSKA (reference sequence). There are 15 residues in the CDR3. The J segment lost 7 bases and the V segment lost 3 bases, leaving 4 bases of the junction unmatched. DNA of the CDR3: TGCAGTGCTAGTTTCGGGACTAGCGGGAGGAATGAGCAGTTCTTC. This translates into CSASFGTSGRNEQFF.

The chain uses TRBV6-6 and TRBJ1-1; no reliable D call. The CDR3 contains 14 residues. CDR1 is MNHNY and CDR2 is SVGAGI in the germline V gene (reference sequence). V was trimmed by 2 bases and J by 3 bases, leaving 10 bases between them. CDR3 DNA: TGTGCCAGCAGTTACGTCGGTGGGGACACTGAAGCTTTCTTT. Amino acids: CASSYVGGDTEAFF.

This clone turned up a few times. This chain links TRBV28 with TRBJ1-1; D is undetermined. The germline CDR1 and CDR2 sequences are MDHEN and SYDVKM. The V gene lost 9 bases and the J gene lost 3 bases, with 17 bases spanning the gap. This CDR3 contains 14 residues. Here the CDR3 DNA reads TGTGCCAGTGCAGAGGCGTTGGGTGACACTGAAGCTTTCTTT. Its translation: CASAEALGDTEAFF.

This clone was observed a handful of times. V usage is TRBV27 and J usage is TRBJ2-7; D not resolved. V dropped 5 bases and J dropped 3 bases, with 26 bases sitting between them. This CDR3 contains 18 residues. Germline V CDR1 and CDR2: MNHEY, SMNVEV (reference sequence). The CDR3: CASSPNPAASPEHYEQYF. CDR3 sequence (DNA): TGTGCCAGCAGTCCAAACCCCGCCGCATCACCTGAACACTACGAGCAGTACTTC.

Points on this clone: Lacking the conserved final phenylalanine or tryptophan, this CDR3 likely reflects a read error. No DNA is shown, since the ends of the CDR3 on it are uncertain; the CDR3 is the one TCRdb lists. This chain connects TRBV6-5 to TRBJ1-1. The germline gives CDR1 MNHEY, CDR2 SVGAGI. The CDR3 region is 15 residues in length, termini included. The CDR3 loop is CASSYSTQWDTEAVL.